The present TCR beta chain was sequenced within a study of neurological immune-mediated disorders. Study-wide results and limits: Multiple sclerosis patients had less TCR clonal expansion than even healthy controls, unlike HTLV-1-associated myelopathy. The absence of shared CDR3 amino acid sequences among expanded clones across subjects suggests private repertoires in all groups.

Sequencing runs each generated in excess of 190 million TCR-beta sequences derived from 15-18 subjects. MiXCR was run by TCRdb on the 5' RACE reads, yielding one entry per CDR3 protein. The sample shows about 24,000 distinct CDR3 sequences, 13% of them seen only once. Many counts were recorded for this clonotype. Its cognate antigen is unknown. Trimming shortened V by 6 bases and J by 0 bases, and 12 bases separated the two germline ends. The germline V gene encodes CDR1 MNHEY and CDR2 SVGAGI. This CDR3 region has 15 residues. Sequencing was done on a sample of PBMCs. This sequence originates from a woman aged 40 to 50 with HTLV-1-associated myelopathy (HAM/TSP). This chain joins TRBV6-5 and TRBJ1-5; possibly TRBD1 for D (6 bases). Written as DNA, the CDR3 is TGTGCCAGCAGACCACAGGGCAATAGCAATCAGCCCCAGCATTTT. Translating it yields CASRPQGNSNQPQHF.